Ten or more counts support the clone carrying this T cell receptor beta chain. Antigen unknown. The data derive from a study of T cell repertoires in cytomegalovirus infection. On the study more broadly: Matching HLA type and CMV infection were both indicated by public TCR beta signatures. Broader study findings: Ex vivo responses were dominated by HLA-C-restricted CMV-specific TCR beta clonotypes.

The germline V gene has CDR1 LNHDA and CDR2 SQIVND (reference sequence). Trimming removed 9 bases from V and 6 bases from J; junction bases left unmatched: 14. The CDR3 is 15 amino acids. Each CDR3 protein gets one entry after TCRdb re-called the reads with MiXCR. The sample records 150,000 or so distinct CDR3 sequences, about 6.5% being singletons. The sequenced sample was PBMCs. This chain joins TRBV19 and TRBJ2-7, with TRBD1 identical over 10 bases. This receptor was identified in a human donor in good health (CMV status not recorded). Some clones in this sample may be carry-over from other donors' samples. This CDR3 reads CASGLRTGGIGEQYF. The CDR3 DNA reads TGTGCCAGCGGACTTCGGACAGGGGGGATCGGCGAGCAGTACTTC. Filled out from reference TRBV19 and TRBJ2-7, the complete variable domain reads DGGITQSPKYLFRKEGQNVTLSCEQNLNHDAMYWYRQDPGQGLRLIYYSQIVNDFQKGDIAEGYSVSREKKESFPLTVTSAQKNPTAFYLCASGLRTGGIGEQYFGPGTRLTVT.